The rows below give T cell receptor beta chains drawn from one sample of a study of beta chain features in type 1 diabetes. Repertoires were generated with immunoSEQ multiplex PCR, while TCRdb's copy carries only in-frame clones and drops some. The table has about 130,000 clones, around 8.8% seen once. Sequenced input: central memory CD4+ T cells from blood. These receptors were collected from a man between 25 and 39 years old with type 1 diabetes. The CDR3 runs from the conserved cysteine through the conserved F or W. A D gene is named only where the DNA matches it firmly.

len: 14
j_gene: TRBJ2-5
d_gene: -
v_gene: TRBV5-1
CDR3aa: CASSAGTAEETQYF

len: 13
j_gene: TRBJ2-5
d_gene: -
v_gene: TRBV5-6
CDR3aa: CASETPRQETQYF

len: 15
j_gene: TRBJ1-2
d_gene: TRBD1
v_gene: TRBV29-1
CDR3aa: CSVSGTGGGSYGYTF

len: 14
j_gene: TRBJ1-1
d_gene: TRBD1
v_gene: TRBV29-1
CDR3aa: CSVYRGSGGTEAFF

len: 14
j_gene: TRBJ1-1
d_gene: -
v_gene: TRBV6-5
CDR3aa: CASSYSEASTEAFF

len: 14
j_gene: TRBJ1-5
d_gene: TRBD1
v_gene: TRBV2
CDR3aa: CASSQGQGDQPQHF

len: 15
j_gene: TRBJ2-2
d_gene: TRBD2
v_gene: TRBV7-9
CDR3aa: CAVSELAVNTGELFF

len: 14
j_gene: TRBJ1-5
d_gene: -
v_gene: TRBV4-1
CDR3aa: CASSQDRANQPQHF

len: 8
j_gene: TRBJ1-2
d_gene: -
v_gene: TRBV29-1
CDR3aa: CSTSGYTF

len: 13
j_gene: TRBJ2-3
d_gene: -
v_gene: TRBV11-2
CDR3aa: CASSLGGIDTQYF

len: 14
j_gene: TRBJ1-5
d_gene: -
v_gene: TRBV9
CDR3aa: CASSPQASNQPQHF

len: 14
j_gene: TRBJ2-1
d_gene: TRBD2
v_gene: TRBV11-2
CDR3aa: CASSLSGAGGPQFF

len: 16
j_gene: TRBJ2-3
d_gene: TRBD2
v_gene: TRBV15
CDR3aa: CATSRDLAGGADTQYF

len: 15
j_gene: TRBJ2-7
d_gene: -
v_gene: TRBV4-2
CDR3aa: CASSQGGPAAYEQYF

len: 15
j_gene: TRBJ2-1
d_gene: TRBD2
v_gene: TRBV10-3
CDR3aa: CAISEGGLGRTEQFF

len: 15
j_gene: TRBJ1-6
d_gene: -
v_gene: TRBV4-2
CDR3aa: CASSQHRDTRSPLHF

len: 16
j_gene: TRBJ2-1
d_gene: TRBD2
v_gene: TRBV18
CDR3aa: CASSLMPGTSPNEQFF

len: 13
j_gene: TRBJ1-1
d_gene: TRBD1
v_gene: TRBV7-8
CDR3aa: CASSSTGSTEAFF

len: 15
j_gene: TRBJ2-3
d_gene: -
v_gene: TRBV9
CDR3aa: CASSVEQGRTDTQYF

len: 14
j_gene: TRBJ1-2
d_gene: -
v_gene: TRBV23-1
CDR3aa: CASSQGGVGYGYTF

len: 14
j_gene: TRBJ1-1
d_gene: TRBD1
v_gene: TRBV7-2
CDR3aa: CASSTGTGNTEAFF

len: 17
j_gene: TRBJ2-1
d_gene: TRBD2
v_gene: TRBV10-3
CDR3aa: CAISESLGLAGVNEQFF

len: 14
j_gene: TRBJ2-2
d_gene: -
v_gene: TRBV7-2
CDR3aa: CASSLNRQTGELFF

len: 15
j_gene: TRBJ2-3
d_gene: TRBD2
v_gene: TRBV7-2
CDR3aa: CASSSLAGGTDTQYF

len: 15
j_gene: TRBJ2-5
d_gene: TRBD2
v_gene: TRBV5-4
CDR3aa: CASSLTSGGQETQYF

len: 10
j_gene: TRBJ2-5
d_gene: -
v_gene: TRBV20-1
CDR3aa: CSARLETQYF

len: 10
j_gene: TRBJ1-1
d_gene: -
v_gene: TRBV11-2
CDR3aa: CASSPSEAFF

len: 16
j_gene: TRBJ1-3
d_gene: -
v_gene: TRBV28
CDR3aa: CASSRVAGRSGNTIYF

len: 14
j_gene: TRBJ2-3
d_gene: -
v_gene: TRBV5-1
CDR3aa: CASSDGVGTDTQYF

len: 12
j_gene: TRBJ1-5
d_gene: TRBD1
v_gene: TRBV28
CDR3aa: CAIQGAGQPQHF

len: 18
j_gene: TRBJ1-2
d_gene: TRBD1
v_gene: TRBV27
CDR3aa: CASSTLGTGAAARGGYTF

len: 14
j_gene: TRBJ1-5
d_gene: -
v_gene: TRBV6-6
CDR3aa: CASSYQAHNQPQHF

len: 15
j_gene: TRBJ2-5
d_gene: -
v_gene: TRBV14
CDR3aa: CASSQHLGGGETQYF

len: 13
j_gene: TRBJ1-5
d_gene: -
v_gene: TRBV28
CDR3aa: CASSSEQGTPQHF

len: 14
j_gene: TRBJ1-2
d_gene: -
v_gene: TRBV25-1
CDR3aa: CASSGEVLGYGYTF

len: 15
j_gene: TRBJ1-2
d_gene: -
v_gene: TRBV7-9
CDR3aa: CASSEGLQITRGYTF

len: 13
j_gene: TRBJ2-1
d_gene: TRBD2
v_gene: TRBV7-3
CDR3aa: CASSPRLANEQFF